What follows are 21 T cell receptor beta chains derived from one specimen sequenced in a study of blood T cell repertoires in COVID-19. Measured with immunoSEQ multiplex PCR; TCRdb has only the in-frame clones, and not every one. Here the sample spans over 300,000 clones, 65% to 85% being singletons. Sequencing was performed on peripheral blood. These receptors all stem from a woman aged 50 to 65 with acute or convalescent COVID-19.

The chain links TRBV28 to TRBJ1-2; 9 positions match TRBD1. Germline lookup yields CDR1 MDHEN and CDR2 SYDVKM. After removal of 2 bases from V and 7 bases from J, the junction contained 8 bases not matched to a gene. The CDR3 sequence is 15 residues long. CDR3: CASSLDRGTVFGYTF. CDR3 bases: TGTGCCAGCAGTTTAGACAGGGGGACCGTCTTTGGCTACACCTTC.

This clone was detected only once. This rearrangement joins TRBV6-1 to TRBJ1-1; 7 bases are shared with TRBD1. CDR3 length: 14 amino acids. Trimming took 7 bases from V and 0 from J; bases not matched to a gene: 5. Germline values: CDR1 MNHNS, CDR2 SASEGT. Written as DNA, the CDR3 is TGTGCCAGCATCCAGGGACAGTTGAACACTGAAGCTTTCTTT. Protein sequence: CASIQGQLNTEAFF.

CDR3 DNA: TGTGCCAGCTCTGGGGTAGCGGGCGGGGAGACCCAGTACTTC. This translates into CASSGVAGGETQYF. The chain joins TRBV2 to TRBJ2-5, with 7 bases fitting TRBD2. CDR3 size: 14 residues. The V gene's germline CDR1 is SNHLY and CDR2 FYNNEI. Trimming cost V 8 bases and J 5 bases; bases outside gene matches: 11. Using reference TRBV2 and TRBJ2-5 for the parts outside the CDR3, the full variable domain is EPEVTQTPSHQVTQMGQEVILRCVPISNHLYFYWYRQILGQKVEFLVSFYNNEISEKSEIFDDQFSVERPDGSNFTLKIRSTKLEDSAMYFCASSGVAGGETQYFGPGTRLLVL.

The chain is built from TRBV2 and TRBJ1-4; 7 bases are shared with TRBD1. CDR1 and CDR2 (germline): SNHLY, FYNNEI. With 6 bases clipped from V and 1 base from J, the junction kept 5 bases outside the gene matches. This CDR3 is built from 15 residues. CDR3 sequence: CASRGQVGTNEKLFF. The CDR3 DNA reads TGTGCCAGCAGAGGACAGGTTGGAACTAATGAAAAACTGTTTTTT.

This chain joins TRBV7-2 and TRBJ2-7; TRBD2 might be the D (5 bases). Germline V gives CDR1 SGHTA, CDR2 FQGNSA. V lost 5 bases to trimming and J lost 2 bases, with 13 bases between them. The CDR3 is 14 amino acids. The CDR3 coding sequence is TGTGCCAGCAGCGGGTACCAGCGGCCCTACGAGCAGTACTTC. This sequence encodes CASSGYQRPYEQYF.

The V and J genes are TRBV7-2 and TRBJ1-3; D is undetermined. With 5 bases removed from V and 0 bases from J, the gap between germline ends came to 11 bases. This CDR3 contains 15 residues. Per germline, CDR1 SGHTA and CDR2 FQGNSA. Here the CDR3 DNA reads TGTGCCAGCAGCCCTATGGGAGGCTCTGGAAACACCATATATTTT. Protein sequence: CASSPMGGSGNTIYF.

This rearrangement joins TRBV7-2 to TRBJ2-2, with 7 positions matching TRBD1. J lost 5 bases, V lost 4 bases, and 7 bases had no gene match. Looked up from germline, CDR1 is SGHTA and CDR2 is FQGNSA. The CDR3 is 15 amino acids. CDR3 amino acids: CASSSRQGATGELFF. The CDR3 nucleotides read TGTGCCAGCAGCTCCCGACAGGGCGCGACCGGGGAGCTGTTTTTT.

The chain has TRBV10-3 and TRBJ2-7; D is possibly TRBD1 (6 bases). CDR1 ENHRY and CDR2 SYGVKD come from the germline V gene. The CDR3 consists of 13 residues. V lost 5 bases and J 7 bases, leaving 15 bases between the germline ends. CDR3 region: CAISPRTGTEQYF. The DNA of the CDR3 is TGTGCCATCAGTCCACGAACCGGGACAGAGCAGTACTTC.

J is TRBJ2-7 and V is TRBV5-4, with a weak D call TRBD1 (5 bases). Germline loops: CDR1 SGHNT, CDR2 YYREEE (reference sequence). CDR3 length equals 15 residues. V was clipped by 0 bases and J by 3 bases, with 13 bases between them. The CDR3, as DNA: TGTGCCAGCAGCTTGGTAGGACAAGGGAACTACGAGCAGTACTTC. This encodes CASSLVGQGNYEQYF. The full variable domain, its missing parts supplied by reference TRBV5-4 and TRBJ2-7, is ETGVTQSPTHLIKTRGQQVTLRCSSQSGHNTVSWYQQALGQGPQFIFQYYREEENGRGNFPPRFSGLQFPNYSSELNVNALELDDSALYLCASSLVGQGNYEQYFGPGTRLTVT.

The chain is built from TRBV6-5 and TRBJ1-2; weak D call: TRBD1 (5 bases). Trimming left V 6 bases short and J 4 bases short, with 12 bases between. The CDR3 is 13 amino acids. CDR1 and CDR2 from the germline V gene are MNHEY and SVGAGI. In DNA, the CDR3 is TGTGCCAGCAGCGGGACGGGAGGCTATGGCTACACCTTC. This codes for CASSGTGGYGYTF.

The V gene is TRBV5-8, the J gene TRBJ1-4; TRBD1 might be the D (6 bases). This CDR3 region has 15 residues. Trimming removed 2 bases at V and 0 bases at J, with 8 bases between. Germline V CDR1 and CDR2: SGHTS, YDEGEE. DNA for the CDR3: TGTGCCAGCAGCTTAGGACAGACAACTAATGAAAAACTGTTTTTT. It encodes CASSLGQTTNEKLFF.

V and J are TRBV18 and TRBJ1-1, with 9 bases that match TRBD1. Unmatched junction bases numbered 8, after V lost 3 bases and J lost 0 bases. The CDR3 covers 17 residues. The germline V gene has CDR1 KGHSH and CDR2 LQKENI. DNA of the CDR3: TGTGCCAGCTCACCCGTCCCGGGACAGGGTATGAACACTGAAGCTTTCTTT. This gives the protein CASSPVPGQGMNTEAFF.

This clone was counted only a few times. This chain links TRBV12-5 with TRBJ2-5; 9 nucleotides align to TRBD2. Per germline, CDR1 LGHNT and CDR2 FRNRAP. With 1 base clipped from V and 5 bases from J, the junction kept 8 bases outside the gene matches. The CDR3 runs 16 residues. The CDR3 is CASGLGVLAGTETQYF. The CDR3 DNA follows: TGTGCTAGTGGTTTGGGGGTTCTAGCGGGAACGGAGACCCAGTACTTC.

V gene TRBV24-1 combines with J gene TRBJ1-2; possibly TRBD1 for D (6 bases). Between the trimmed V and J ends, which lost 4 bases and 2 bases, there was a span of 10 bases. CDR1 is KGHDR, CDR2 SFDVKD, per germline. The length of the CDR3 is 14 residues. CDR3 sequence: CATSEGTGNYGYTF. The CDR3 coding sequence is TGTGCCACCAGTGAGGGCACAGGGAACTATGGCTACACCTTC.

The sample holds a few counts of this clone. V usage is TRBV5-4 and J usage is TRBJ1-2, with unresolved D. Germline assignment: CDR1 SGHNT and CDR2 YYREEE (reference sequence). The germline V and J ends were trimmed by 0 bases and 7 bases, with 10 bases remaining between them. There are 13 residues in the CDR3. CDR3 residues: CASSLDREVGYTF. The CDR3 nucleotides read TGTGCCAGCAGCTTGGATAGGGAGGTTGGCTACACCTTC.

This clone was counted once. CDR3 region: CASSQLGQGRTGELFF. DNA of the CDR3: TGTGCCAGCAGCCAACTGGGACAGGGGCGCACCGGGGAGCTGTTTTTT. V gene TRBV3-1 (or the pseudogene TRBV3-2) combines with J gene TRBJ2-2; 10 positions match TRBD1. This CDR3 region has 16 residues. J lost 4 bases, V lost 2 bases, and 4 bases had no gene match. Germline V gene lookup returns CDR1 LGHDT and CDR2 YNNKEL (reference sequence).

The CDR3 region is CAWKKKAGRQETQYF. CDR3 DNA sequence: TGTGCCTGGAAAAAAAAAGCGGGGCGCCAAGAGACCCAGTACTTC. The genes are TRBV30 and TRBJ2-5; 7 positions match TRBD2. V shed 4 bases and J 1 base; nucleotides not matched to a gene: 9. The CDR3 totals 15 residues. Germline CDR1 is GTSNPN and CDR2 is SVGIG (reference sequence).

The chain combines TRBV11-1 with TRBJ2-1, with D unclear. Deletions cut 5 bases from V and 4 bases from J, with 12 bases between. The CDR3 is 14 amino acids. Germline V gene lookup returns CDR1 SGHAT and CDR2 FQDESV (reference sequence). The chain's CDR3 is CASSPPSRYNEQFF. The CDR3 bases are TGTGCCAGCAGCCCCCCCTCTAGGTACAATGAGCAGTTCTTC. The variable domain in full, completed from reference TRBV11-1 and TRBJ2-1, reads EAEVAQSPRYKITEKSQAVAFWCDPISGHATLYWYRQILGQGPELLVQFQDESVVDDSQLPKDRFSAERLKGVDSTLKIQPAELGDSAMYLCASSPPSRYNEQFFGPGTRLTVL.

This clone occurred once. The chain links TRBV15 to TRBJ2-1; TRBD1 might be the D (5 bases). The length of the CDR3 is 15 residues. CDR1 LNHNV and CDR2 YYDKDF come from the germline V gene (reference sequence). The V gene lost 0 bases and the J gene lost 3 bases, with 9 bases spanning the gap. The CDR3: CATSRDNGHYNEQFF. The CDR3 bases are TGTGCCACCAGCAGAGATAATGGACACTACAATGAGCAGTTCTTC.

The V gene is TRBV6-1, the J gene TRBJ2-2; tentative D call: TRBD2 (6 bases). Trimming cost V 2 bases and J 1 base, with 14 bases left between them. Germline CDR1 reads MNHNS; CDR2 reads SASEGT. The CDR3 runs 17 residues. This chain's CDR3 is CASSESWAGWNTGELFF. For the CDR3, the DNA is TGTGCCAGCAGTGAAAGCTGGGCGGGGTGGAACACCGGGGAGCTGTTTTTT.

This clone was seen a handful of times. The chain couples TRBV19 to TRBJ1-2; 7 nucleotides line up with TRBD1. CDR1 and CDR2 (germline): LNHDA, SQIVND (reference sequence). This CDR3 spans 15 amino acids. The V gene end was trimmed by 8 bases and the J gene end by 4 bases; junction bases not matched to a gene: 13. The CDR3 loop reads CASAQGGSKGYGYTF. CDR3 in DNA: TGTGCCAGTGCCCAAGGGGGCAGTAAAGGCTATGGCTACACCTTC.